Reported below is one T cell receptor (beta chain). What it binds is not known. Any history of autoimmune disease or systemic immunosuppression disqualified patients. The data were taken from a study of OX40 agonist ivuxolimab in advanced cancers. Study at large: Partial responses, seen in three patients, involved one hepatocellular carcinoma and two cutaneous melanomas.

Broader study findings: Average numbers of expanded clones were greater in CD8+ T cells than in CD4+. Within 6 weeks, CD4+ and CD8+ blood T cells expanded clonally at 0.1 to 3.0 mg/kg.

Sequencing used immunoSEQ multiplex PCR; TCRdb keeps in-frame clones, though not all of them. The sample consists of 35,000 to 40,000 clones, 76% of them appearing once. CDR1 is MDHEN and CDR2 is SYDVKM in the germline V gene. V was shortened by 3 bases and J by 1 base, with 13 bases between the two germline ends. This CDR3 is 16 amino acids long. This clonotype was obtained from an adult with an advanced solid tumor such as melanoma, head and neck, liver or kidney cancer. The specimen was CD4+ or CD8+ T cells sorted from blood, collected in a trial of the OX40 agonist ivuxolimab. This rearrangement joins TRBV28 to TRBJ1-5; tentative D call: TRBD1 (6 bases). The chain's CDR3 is CASSFLSGASNQPQHF. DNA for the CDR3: TGTGCCAGCAGTTTTCTTTCGGGGGCAAGCAATCAGCCCCAGCATTTT.